This T cell receptor beta chain stems from a study of blood T cell repertoires in COVID-19 (dated by TCRdb to the early 2020s). About the full investigation: Samples from collaborators originated in the United States, Italy and Spain and spanned both the acute and convalescent phases of COVID-19. The material from the prospective study consisted of cDNA or gDNA derived from T cells, B-cell-depleted T cells, or PBMCs. Subjects who had been exposed to COVID-19, were actively infected with it, or had recovered from it provided the deeply sampled blood TCRbeta repertoires that made up the dataset. The repertoires were made available in a free public database intended to serve as a resource for research on the immune response to SARS-CoV-2. Samples were obtained from the ongoing ImmuneRACE study (first 160 participants) and from over 1,000 subjects provided by 6 global collaborators. Sample metadata almost always included a de-identified subject ID, COVID-19 status, age in years and sex. Where available, HLA class I and class II types were obtained from metadata supplied by the sample provider rather than from assay-based typing.

The immunoSEQ Assay, a bias-controlled multiplex PCR, was used to amplify TCRbeta CDR3 regions from genomic DNA. The authors' analysis ran thus. The number of nucleated cells in each sample was estimated by amplification of reference gene primers within the assay. Sequence reads were collapsed and filtered to measure the absolute abundance of every unique TCRbeta CDR3 rearrangement. For each sample, productive Simpson clonality was calculated by taking the square root of Simpson's diversity index across productive rearrangements. This is the immuneACCESS table as TCRdb keeps it, with only in-frame sequences that have V and J called. A part of the clones is gone; compared with another copy, unresolved V genes explain less than half, and the rest is unexplained. The D gene and trimming were derived from the DNA, and the V and J assignments and clone size from that table. The sample table records about 410,000 clones; around 92% of these occur just once. The ten largest clones capture 1.5% to 2% of the sample.

Details on this clone: It lacks a known antigen. No per-base quality is available; no much larger clone lies one base away.

CDR1 and CDR2 are drawn from the germline V gene: MRHNA, SNTAGT. From the cysteine up to the phenylalanine, the CDR3 has a length of 15 residues. Of the read, only the CDR3 DNA is kept; its 45 bases are in frame from base 1. Trimming takes 3 bases from V and 1 base from J, and the germline ends sit 10 bases apart. Participants in the prospective study were enrolled through a virtual design, were aged roughly 18 to 95 years, and lived in roughly 25 United States geographic areas. In the prospective study, cohorts were assigned on the basis of participant-reported clinical history obtained from a screening survey and a study questionnaire. For ImmuneRACE Cohort 3, a participant was defined as recovered based on two consecutive negative NP/OP PCR tests, clearance by a healthcare professional, or resolution of symptoms. In the prospective study, whole blood, serum and a nasopharyngeal or oropharyngeal swab were collected from each participant by mobile phlebotomists. Prospective study participants could optionally give additional blood draws and questionnaires over an approximately 2-month period. Prospective study blood samples were shipped either frozen or at room temperature before DNA extraction.

What the authors observed across the whole study: The amount of clinical and demographic metadata varied by source and participant and was provided uncurated.

In this chain, TRBV6-4 is recombined with TRBJ2-1; TRBD1 is a weak D gene call, 6 bases matching. Material for sequencing was PBMCs or T cells enriched from blood (not recorded which). This clonotype was obtained from a woman younger than 45 who had recovered from COVID-19. DNA sequence: TGTGCCAGCAGTGAGAACAGGGTGTCCTACAATGAGCAGTTCTTC. The encoded protein is CASSENRVSYNEQFF.